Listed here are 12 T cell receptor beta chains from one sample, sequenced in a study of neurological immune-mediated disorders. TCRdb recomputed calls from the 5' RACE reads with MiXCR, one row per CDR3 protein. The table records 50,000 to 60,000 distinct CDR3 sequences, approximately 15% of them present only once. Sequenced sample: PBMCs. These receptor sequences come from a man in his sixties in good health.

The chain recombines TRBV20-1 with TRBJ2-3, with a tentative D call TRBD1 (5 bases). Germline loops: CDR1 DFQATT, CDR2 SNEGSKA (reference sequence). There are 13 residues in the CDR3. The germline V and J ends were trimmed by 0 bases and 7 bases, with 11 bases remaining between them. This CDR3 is CSAREGVRNTQYF. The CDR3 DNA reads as TGCAGTGCTAGAGAAGGGGTCAGGAATACGCAGTATTTT.

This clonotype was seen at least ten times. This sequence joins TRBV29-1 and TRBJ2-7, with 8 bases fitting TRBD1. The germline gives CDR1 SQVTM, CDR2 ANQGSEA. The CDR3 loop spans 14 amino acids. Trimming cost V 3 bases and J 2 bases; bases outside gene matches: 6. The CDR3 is CSVEVGTGTYEQYF. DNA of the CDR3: TGCAGCGTTGAGGTAGGGACAGGTACCTACGAGCAGTACTTC.

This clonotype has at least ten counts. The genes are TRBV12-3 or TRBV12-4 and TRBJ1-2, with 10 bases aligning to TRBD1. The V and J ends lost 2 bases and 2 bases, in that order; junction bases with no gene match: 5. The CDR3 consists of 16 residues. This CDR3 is CASSLPTGQGNYGYTF. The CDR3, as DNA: TGTGCCAGCAGTTTACCTACGGGACAGGGGAACTATGGCTACACCTTC.

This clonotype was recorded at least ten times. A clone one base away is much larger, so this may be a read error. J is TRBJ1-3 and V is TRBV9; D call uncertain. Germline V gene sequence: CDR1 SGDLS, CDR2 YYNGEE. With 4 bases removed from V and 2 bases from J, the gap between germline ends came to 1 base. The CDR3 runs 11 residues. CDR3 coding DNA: TGTGCCAGCAGCCCTGGAAACACCATATATTTT. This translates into CASSPGNTIYF.

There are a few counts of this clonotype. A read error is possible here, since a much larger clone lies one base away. Written as DNA, the CDR3 is TGTGCCATCAGTGAAGGGTCAAGGGGCGTCGGGAACACTGAAGCTTTCTTT. Translating it yields CAISEGSRGVGNTEAFF. This chain connects TRBV10-3 to TRBJ1-1, with D perhaps matching TRBD1 (5 bases). CDR3 length: 17 residues. Trimming took off 3 bases at V and 1 base at J, with 18 bases between the two ends. Germline values: CDR1 ENHRY, CDR2 SYGVKD.

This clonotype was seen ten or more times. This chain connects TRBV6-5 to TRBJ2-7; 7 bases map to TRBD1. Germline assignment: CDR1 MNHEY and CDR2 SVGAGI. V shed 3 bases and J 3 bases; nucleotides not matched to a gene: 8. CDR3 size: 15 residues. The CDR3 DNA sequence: TGTGCCAGCAGTTATTCCAAGGGGGCTTACTACGAGCAGTACTTC. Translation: CASSYSKGAYYEQYF.

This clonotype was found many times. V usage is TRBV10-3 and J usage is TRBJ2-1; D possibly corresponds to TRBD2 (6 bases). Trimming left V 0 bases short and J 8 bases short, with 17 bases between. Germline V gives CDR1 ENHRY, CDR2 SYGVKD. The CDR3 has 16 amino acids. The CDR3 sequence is CAISESTFSGAHEQFF. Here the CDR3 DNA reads TGTGCCATCAGTGAGTCGACATTCTCGGGAGCCCATGAGCAGTTCTTC.

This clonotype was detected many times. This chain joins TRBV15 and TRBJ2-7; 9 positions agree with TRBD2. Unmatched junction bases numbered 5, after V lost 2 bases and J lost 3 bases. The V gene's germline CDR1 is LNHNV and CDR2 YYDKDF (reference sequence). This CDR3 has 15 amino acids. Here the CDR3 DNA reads TGTGCCACCAGCAGATTGCTAGCGGGGAACTACGAGCAGTACTTC. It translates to CATSRLLAGNYEQYF.

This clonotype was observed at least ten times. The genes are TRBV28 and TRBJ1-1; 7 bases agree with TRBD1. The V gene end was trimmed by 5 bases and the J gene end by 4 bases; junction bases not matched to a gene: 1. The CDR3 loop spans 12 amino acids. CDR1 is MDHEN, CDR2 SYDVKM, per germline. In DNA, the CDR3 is TGTGCCAGCAGTCGACAGGGCACTGAAGCTTTCTTT. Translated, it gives CASSRQGTEAFF.

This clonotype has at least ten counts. The CDR3 sequence: CSDVPGHDEQYF. CDR3 nucleotide sequence: TGCAGCGACGTCCCGGGGCACGACGAGCAGTACTTC. The J gene is TRBJ2-7, the V gene TRBV29-1; perhaps D is TRBD1 or TRBD2 (5 bases each). The CDR3 has 12 amino acids. Trimming took 7 bases from V and 5 from J, leaving 15 bases between them. Germline CDR1 SQVTM, CDR2 ANQGSEA.

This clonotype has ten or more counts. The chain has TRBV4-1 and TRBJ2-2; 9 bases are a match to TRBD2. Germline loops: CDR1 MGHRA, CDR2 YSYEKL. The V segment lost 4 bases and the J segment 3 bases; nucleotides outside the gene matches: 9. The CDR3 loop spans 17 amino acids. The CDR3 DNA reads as TGCGCCAGCAGCCCCTATAGCGGGAGCGGGTACACCGGGGAGCTGTTTTTT. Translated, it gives CASSPYSGSGYTGELFF.

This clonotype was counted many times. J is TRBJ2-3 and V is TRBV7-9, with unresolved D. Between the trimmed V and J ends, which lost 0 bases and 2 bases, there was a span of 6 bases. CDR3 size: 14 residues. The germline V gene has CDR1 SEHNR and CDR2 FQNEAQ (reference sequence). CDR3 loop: CASSLATDTDTQYF. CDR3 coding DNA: TGTGCCAGCAGCTTAGCCACAGACACAGATACGCAGTATTTT.